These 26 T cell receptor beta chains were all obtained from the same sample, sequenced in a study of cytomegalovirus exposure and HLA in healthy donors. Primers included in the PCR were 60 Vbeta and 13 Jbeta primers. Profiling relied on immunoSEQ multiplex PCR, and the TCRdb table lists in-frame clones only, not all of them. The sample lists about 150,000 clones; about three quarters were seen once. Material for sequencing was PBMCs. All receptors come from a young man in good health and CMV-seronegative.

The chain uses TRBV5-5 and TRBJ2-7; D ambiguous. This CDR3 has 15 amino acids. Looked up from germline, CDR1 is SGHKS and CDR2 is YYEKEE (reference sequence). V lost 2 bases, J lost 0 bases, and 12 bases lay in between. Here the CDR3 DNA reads TGTGCCAGCAGCTTCCCCGCACGGGTCTCCTACGAGCAGTACTTC. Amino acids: CASSFPARVSYEQYF.

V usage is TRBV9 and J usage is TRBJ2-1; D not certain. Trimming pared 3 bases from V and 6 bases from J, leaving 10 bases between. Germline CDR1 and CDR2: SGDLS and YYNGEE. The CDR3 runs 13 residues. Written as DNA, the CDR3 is TGTGCCAGCAGCGCGGTCAACGGCAATGAGCAGTTCTTC. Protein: CASSAVNGNEQFF.

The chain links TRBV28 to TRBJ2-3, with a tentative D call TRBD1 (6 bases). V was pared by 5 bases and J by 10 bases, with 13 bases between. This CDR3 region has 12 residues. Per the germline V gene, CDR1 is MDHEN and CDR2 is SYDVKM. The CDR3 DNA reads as TGTGCCAGCAGTCCCGGACAGACGGCGCAGTATTTT. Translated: CASSPGQTAQYF.

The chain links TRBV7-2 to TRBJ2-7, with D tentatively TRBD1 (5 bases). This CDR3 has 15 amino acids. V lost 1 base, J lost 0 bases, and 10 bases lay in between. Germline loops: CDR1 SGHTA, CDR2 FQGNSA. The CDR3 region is CASSLGGGTSYEQYF. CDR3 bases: TGTGCCAGCAGCTTAGGGGGCGGAACCTCCTACGAGCAGTACTTC.

The CDR3 sequence is CATDSAFSPLHF. CDR3 coding DNA: TGTGCCACTGACAGTGCGTTTTCACCCCTCCACTTT. The chain employs TRBV28 and TRBJ1-6; maybe TRBD1 (5 bases). V was shortened by 10 bases and J by 9 bases, with 13 bases between the two germline ends. Germline values: CDR1 MDHEN, CDR2 SYDVKM. CDR3 length: 12 residues.

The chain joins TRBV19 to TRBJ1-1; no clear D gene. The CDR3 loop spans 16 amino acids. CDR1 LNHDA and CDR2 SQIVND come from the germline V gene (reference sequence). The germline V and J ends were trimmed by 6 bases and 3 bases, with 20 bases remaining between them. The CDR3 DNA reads TGTGCCAGTAGACATCTAGGCCAGGAGGTCGACACTGAAGCTTTCTTT. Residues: CASRHLGQEVDTEAFF. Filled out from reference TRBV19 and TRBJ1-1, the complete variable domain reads DGGITQSPKYLFRKEGQNVTLSCEQNLNHDAMYWYRQDPGQGLRLIYYSQIVNDFQKGDIAEGYSVSREKKESFPLTVTSAQKNPTAFYLCASRHLGQEVDTEAFFGQGTRLTVV.

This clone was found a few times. The CDR3 DNA reads TGTGCCAGCAGCCAGGGGGCCGGGGAGCTGTTTTTT. This codes for CASSQGAGELFF. This sequence joins TRBV5-4 and TRBJ2-2, with 7 bases aligning to TRBD1. Germline V CDR1 and CDR2: SGHNT, YYREEE (reference sequence). The CDR3 has 12 residues. Trimming cost V 4 bases and J 6 bases; bases outside gene matches: 0.

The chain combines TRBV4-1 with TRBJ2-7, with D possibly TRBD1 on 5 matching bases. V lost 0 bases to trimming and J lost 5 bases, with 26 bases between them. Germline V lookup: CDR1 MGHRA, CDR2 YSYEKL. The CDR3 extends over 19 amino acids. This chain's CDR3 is CASSQDPLGGQGARNEQYF. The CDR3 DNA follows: TGCGCCAGCAGCCAAGATCCTCTGGGTGGGCAGGGTGCGAGGAACGAGCAGTACTTC.

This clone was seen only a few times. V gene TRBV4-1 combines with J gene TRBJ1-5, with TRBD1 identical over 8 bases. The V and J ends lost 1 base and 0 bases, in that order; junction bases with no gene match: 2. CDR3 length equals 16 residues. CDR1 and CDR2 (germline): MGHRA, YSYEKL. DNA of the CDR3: TGCGCCAGCAGCCAAGGGACAGGGTATAGCAATCAGCCCCAGCATTTT. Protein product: CASSQGTGYSNQPQHF.

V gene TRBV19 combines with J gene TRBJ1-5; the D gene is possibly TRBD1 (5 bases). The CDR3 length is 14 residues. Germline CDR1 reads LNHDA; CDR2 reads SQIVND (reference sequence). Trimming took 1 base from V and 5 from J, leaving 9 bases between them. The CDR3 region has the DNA TGTGCCAGTAGTATAGGACAGACTTATCAGCCCCAGCATTTT. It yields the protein CASSIGQTYQPQHF.

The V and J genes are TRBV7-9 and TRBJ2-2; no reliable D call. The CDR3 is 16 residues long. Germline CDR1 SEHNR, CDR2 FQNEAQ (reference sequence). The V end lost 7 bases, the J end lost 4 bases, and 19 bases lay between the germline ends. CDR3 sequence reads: CASTVPVNRVTGELFF. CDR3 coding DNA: TGTGCCAGCACCGTACCGGTAAACAGAGTCACCGGGGAGCTGTTTTTT.

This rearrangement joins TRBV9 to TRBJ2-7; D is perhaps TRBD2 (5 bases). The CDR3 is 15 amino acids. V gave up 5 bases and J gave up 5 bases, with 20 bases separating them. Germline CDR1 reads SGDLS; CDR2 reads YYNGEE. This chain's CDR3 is CASSRAGIMGDEQYF. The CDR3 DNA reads TGTGCCAGCAGTCGCGCCGGGATCATGGGTGACGAGCAGTACTTC.

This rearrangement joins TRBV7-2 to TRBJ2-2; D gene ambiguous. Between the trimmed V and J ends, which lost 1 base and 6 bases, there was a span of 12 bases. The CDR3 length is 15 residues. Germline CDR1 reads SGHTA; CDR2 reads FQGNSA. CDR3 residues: CASSLVAESAGELFF. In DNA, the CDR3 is TGTGCCAGCAGCTTAGTAGCCGAGAGTGCCGGGGAGCTGTTTTTT.

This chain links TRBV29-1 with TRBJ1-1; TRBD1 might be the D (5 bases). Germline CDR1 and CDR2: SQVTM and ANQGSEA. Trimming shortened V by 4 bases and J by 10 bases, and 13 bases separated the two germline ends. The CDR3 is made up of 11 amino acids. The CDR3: CSVGRQGGAFF. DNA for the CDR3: TGCAGCGTTGGAAGGCAGGGAGGAGCTTTCTTT.

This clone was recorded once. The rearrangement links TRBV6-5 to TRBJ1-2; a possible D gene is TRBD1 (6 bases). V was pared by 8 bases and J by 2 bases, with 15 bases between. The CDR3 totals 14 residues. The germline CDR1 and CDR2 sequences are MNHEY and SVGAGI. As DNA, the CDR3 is TGTGCCAGCGGGGGCTGGGGGCAGAACTATGGCTACACCTTC. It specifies CASGGWGQNYGYTF.

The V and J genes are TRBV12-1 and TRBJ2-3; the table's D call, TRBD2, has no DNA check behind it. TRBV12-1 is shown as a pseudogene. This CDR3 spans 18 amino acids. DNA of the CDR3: TGTGCCAGCGCCATCGGGGGGGGGACCGTCCCCACGTATGGTACGCAGTATTTT. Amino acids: CASAIGGGTVPTYGTQYF.

This chain's CDR3 is CASSVDRGGPDTQYF. The CDR3 DNA is TGTGCCAGCAGCGTAGATCGCGGGGGACCAGATACGCAGTATTTT. The chain couples TRBV9 to TRBJ2-3, with 7 bases aligning to TRBD2. Germline loops: CDR1 SGDLS, CDR2 YYNGEE. J lost 4 bases, V lost 0 bases, and 5 bases had no gene match. The CDR3 consists of 15 residues.

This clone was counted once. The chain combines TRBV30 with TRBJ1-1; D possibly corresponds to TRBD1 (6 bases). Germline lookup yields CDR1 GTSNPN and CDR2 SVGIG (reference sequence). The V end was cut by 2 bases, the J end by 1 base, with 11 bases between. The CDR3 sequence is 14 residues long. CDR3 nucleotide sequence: TGTGCCTGGAGTCTTCCACAGGGGAACACTGAAGCTTTCTTT. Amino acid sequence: CAWSLPQGNTEAFF.

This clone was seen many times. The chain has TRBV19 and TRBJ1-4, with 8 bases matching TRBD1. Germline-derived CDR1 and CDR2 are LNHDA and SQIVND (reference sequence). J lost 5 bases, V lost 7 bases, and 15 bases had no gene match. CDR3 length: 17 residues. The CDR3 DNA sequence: TGTGCCAGTAAGCAGGGGGCCGGGCCCTACATGAATGAAAAACTGTTTTTT. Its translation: CASKQGAGPYMNEKLFF. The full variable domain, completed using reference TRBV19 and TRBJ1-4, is DGGITQSPKYLFRKEGQNVTLSCEQNLNHDAMYWYRQDPGQGLRLIYYSQIVNDFQKGDIAEGYSVSREKKESFPLTVTSAQKNPTAFYLCASKQGAGPYMNEKLFFGSGTQLSVL.

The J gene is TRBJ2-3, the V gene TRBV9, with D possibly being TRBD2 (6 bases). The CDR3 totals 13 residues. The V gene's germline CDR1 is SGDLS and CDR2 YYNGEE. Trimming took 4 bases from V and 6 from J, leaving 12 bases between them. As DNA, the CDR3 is TGTGCCAGCAGCTTTTCGCGGGATGATACGCAGTATTTT. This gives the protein CASSFSRDDTQYF.

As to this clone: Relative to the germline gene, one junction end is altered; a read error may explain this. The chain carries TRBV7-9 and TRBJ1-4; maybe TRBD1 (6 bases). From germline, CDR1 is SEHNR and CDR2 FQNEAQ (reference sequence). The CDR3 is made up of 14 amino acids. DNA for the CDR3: TGTTCCAGCAGCCTTGGACAGAACAATGAAAAACTGTTTTTT. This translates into CSSSLGQNNEKLFF.

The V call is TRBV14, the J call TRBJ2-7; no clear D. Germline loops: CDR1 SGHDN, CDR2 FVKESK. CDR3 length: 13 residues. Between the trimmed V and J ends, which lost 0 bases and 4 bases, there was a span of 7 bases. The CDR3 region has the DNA TGTGCCAGCAGCCAAGAAGAAACTTACGAGCAGTACTTC. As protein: CASSQEETYEQYF.

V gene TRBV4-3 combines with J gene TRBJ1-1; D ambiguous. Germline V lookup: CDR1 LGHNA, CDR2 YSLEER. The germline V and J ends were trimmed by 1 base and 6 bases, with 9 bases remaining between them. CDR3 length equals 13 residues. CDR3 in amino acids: CASSQVRLAEAFF. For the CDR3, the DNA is TGCGCCAGCAGCCAAGTTCGGTTGGCTGAAGCTTTCTTT.

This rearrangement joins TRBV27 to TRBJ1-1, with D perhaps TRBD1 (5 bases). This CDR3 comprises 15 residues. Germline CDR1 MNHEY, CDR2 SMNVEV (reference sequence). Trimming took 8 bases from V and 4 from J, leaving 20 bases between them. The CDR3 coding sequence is TGTGCCAGCTACGGGGGAGGGGAGGGAACCACTGAAGCTTTCTTT. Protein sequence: CASYGGGEGTTEAFF.

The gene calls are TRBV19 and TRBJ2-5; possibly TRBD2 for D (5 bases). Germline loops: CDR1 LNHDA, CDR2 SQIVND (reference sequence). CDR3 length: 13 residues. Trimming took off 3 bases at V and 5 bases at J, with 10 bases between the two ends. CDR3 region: CASSMRGRETQYF. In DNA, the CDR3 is TGTGCCAGTAGTATGCGAGGGCGGGAGACCCAGTACTTC.

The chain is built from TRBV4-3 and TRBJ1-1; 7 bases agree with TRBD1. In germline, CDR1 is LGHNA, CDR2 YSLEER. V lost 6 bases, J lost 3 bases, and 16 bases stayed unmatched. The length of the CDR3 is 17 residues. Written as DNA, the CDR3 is TGCGCCAGCAGACCCCGGGACAGAGCATCCCACGACACTGAAGCTTTCTTT. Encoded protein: CASRPRDRASHDTEAFF.